This T cell receptor beta chain was found in a study of blood T cell repertoires in COVID-19. Study context: Both acute and convalescent COVID-19 samples were obtained from the United States, Italy and Spain. Sample material is recorded as cDNA or gDNA derived from T cells, B-cell-depleted T cells, or PBMCs.

V lost 0 bases to trimming and J lost 4 bases; unmatched junction nucleotides: 2. The CDR3 consists of 15 residues. Germline assignment: CDR1 SGDLS and CDR2 YYNGEE. This clone was seen only a few times. Measured with immunoSEQ multiplex PCR; TCRdb has only the in-frame clones, and not every one. Of over 130,000 clones detected, approximately 85% appear once; the ten largest clones hold just under 3%. The sequence derives from a man between 50 and 59 years old with acute or convalescent COVID-19. The chain combines TRBV9 with TRBJ1-5, with TRBD1 identical over 9 bases. Sequenced: peripheral blood. The CDR3 reads CASSVEQGANQPQHF. The CDR3 nucleotides read TGTGCCAGCAGCGTAGAACAGGGGGCGAATCAGCCCCAGCATTTT.